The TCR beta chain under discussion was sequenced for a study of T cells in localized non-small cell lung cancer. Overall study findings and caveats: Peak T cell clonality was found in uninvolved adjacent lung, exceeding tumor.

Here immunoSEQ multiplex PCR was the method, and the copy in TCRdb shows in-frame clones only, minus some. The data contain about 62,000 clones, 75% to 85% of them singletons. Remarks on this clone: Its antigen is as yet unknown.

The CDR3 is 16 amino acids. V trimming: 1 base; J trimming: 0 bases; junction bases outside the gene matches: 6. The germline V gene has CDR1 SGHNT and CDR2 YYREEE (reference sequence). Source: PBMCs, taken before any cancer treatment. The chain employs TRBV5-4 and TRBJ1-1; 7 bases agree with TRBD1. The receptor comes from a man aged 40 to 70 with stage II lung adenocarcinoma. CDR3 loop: CASSLNRGLMNTEAFF. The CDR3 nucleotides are TGTGCCAGCAGCTTGAACAGGGGCCTAATGAACACTGAAGCTTTCTTT.